This T cell receptor (beta chain) was documented in a study of identical twins. Each CDR3 protein is one row after TCRdb ran MiXCR on the 5' RACE reads. Here the sample spans around 1.7 million distinct CDR3 sequences, 32% being singletons. The V gene's germline CDR1 is DFQATT and CDR2 SNEGSKA (reference sequence). The CDR3 totals 15 residues. V was trimmed by 1 base and J by 2 bases, leaving 13 bases between them. The sequence derives from a newborn girl in good health. Sequencing used cord blood. The chain employs TRBV20-1 and TRBJ2-3; D is undetermined. CDR3 bases: TGCAGTGCTAGAGCTTCGTCTCCGAACACAGATACGCAGTATTTT. The encoded protein is CSARASSPNTDTQYF.